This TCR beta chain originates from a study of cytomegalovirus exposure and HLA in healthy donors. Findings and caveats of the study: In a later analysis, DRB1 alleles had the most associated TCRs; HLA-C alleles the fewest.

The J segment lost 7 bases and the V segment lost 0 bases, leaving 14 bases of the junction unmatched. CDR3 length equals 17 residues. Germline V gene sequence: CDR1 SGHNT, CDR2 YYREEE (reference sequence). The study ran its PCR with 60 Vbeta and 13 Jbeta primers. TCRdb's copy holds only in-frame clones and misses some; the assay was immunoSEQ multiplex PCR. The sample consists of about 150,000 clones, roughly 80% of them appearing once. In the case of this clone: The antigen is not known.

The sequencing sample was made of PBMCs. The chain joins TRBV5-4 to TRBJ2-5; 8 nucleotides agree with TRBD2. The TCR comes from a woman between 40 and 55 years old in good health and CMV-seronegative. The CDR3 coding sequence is TGTGCCAGCAGCTTGGGGACTAGCTCCCCGACCGGGGGGACCCAGTACTTC. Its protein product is CASSLGTSSPTGGTQYF. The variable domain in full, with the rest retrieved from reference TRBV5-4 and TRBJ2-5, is ETGVTQSPTHLIKTRGQQVTLRCSSQSGHNTVSWYQQALGQGPQFIFQYYREEENGRGNFPPRFSGLQFPNYSSELNVNALELDDSALYLCASSLGTSSPTGGTQYFGPGTRLLVL.